The 5 T cell receptor beta chains listed next were all sequenced from one sample in a study of CD8 T cells in ankylosing spondylitis. Using its own MiXCR run on the 5' RACE reads, TCRdb lists one record per CDR3 protein. The repertoire holds 350,000 or so distinct CDR3 sequences, approximately 15% seen once, with about 1.1% in the top ten. Sequenced material: blood, either unsorted or a sorted T cell fraction (not recorded which). Receptor source: a male donor with ankylosing spondylitis or in good health (not recorded which).

This clonotype came up a few times. The V and J genes are TRBV5-1 and TRBJ2-2; D is unresolved. The V gene lost 4 bases and the J gene lost 3 bases, with 13 bases spanning the gap. This CDR3 contains 15 residues. Germline V lookup: CDR1 SGHRS, CDR2 YFSETQ. The CDR3 is CASSVSTGYTGELFF. The DNA of the CDR3 is TGCGCCAGCAGCGTGTCGACTGGGTACACCGGGGAGCTGTTTTTT. Looking up the rest from reference TRBV5-1 and TRBJ2-2 gives the full variable domain: KAGVTQTPRYLIKTRGQQVTLSCSPISGHRSVSWYQQTPGQGLQFLFEYFSETQRNKGNFPGRFSGRQFSNSRSEMNVSTLELGDSALYLCASSVSTGYTGELFFGEGSRLTVL.

This clonotype was picked up a small number of times. V and J are TRBV6-2 or TRBV6-3 and TRBJ2-1, with 9 bases that match TRBD1. The CDR3 covers 16 residues. Germline V CDR1 and CDR2: MNHEY, SVGEGT. The V gene end was trimmed by 6 bases and the J gene end by 6 bases; junction bases not matched to a gene: 12. CDR3 region: CASSPPQQGAGNEQFF. In DNA form, the CDR3 reads TGTGCCAGCAGCCCTCCTCAACAGGGGGCGGGCAATGAGCAGTTCTTC.

This clonotype was counted between two and nine times. CDR3 coding DNA: TGTGCCAGCAGCCCCCGACGAGGTGGTTTTGATACGCAGTATTTT. Protein sequence: CASSPRRGGFDTQYF. The rearrangement uses TRBV3-1 and TRBJ2-3; D is unclear. Between the trimmed V and J ends, which lost 4 bases and 6 bases, there was a span of 17 bases. Germline CDR1 reads LGHDT; CDR2 reads YNNKEL (reference sequence). The CDR3 is 15 amino acids.

There are a few counts of this clonotype. V usage is TRBV11-2 and J usage is TRBJ2-5, with 10 bases identical to TRBD2. The length of the CDR3 is 17 residues. The germline V gene has CDR1 SGHAT and CDR2 FQNNGV. The J segment lost 6 bases and the V segment lost 2 bases, leaving 12 bases of the junction unmatched. CDR3: CASSLKATSGVQQTQYF. CDR3 nucleotides: TGTGCCAGCAGCTTAAAAGCCACTAGCGGGGTTCAACAGACCCAGTACTTC.

This clonotype was detected a few times. The CDR3 spells CASSVVGGVGELFF. In DNA, the CDR3 is TGCGCCAGCAGCGTCGTCGGAGGGGTCGGGGAGCTGTTTTTT. The chain joins TRBV5-1 to TRBJ2-2, with D possibly matching TRBD2 (6 bases). Germline V gives CDR1 SGHRS, CDR2 YFSETQ. This CDR3 is built from 14 residues. V was pared by 4 bases and J by 7 bases, with 14 bases between.